The 24 T cell receptor beta chains in this list originate from one sample, sequenced in a study of shared T cell receptors in the human thymus. Measured with immunoSEQ multiplex PCR; TCRdb has only the in-frame clones, and not every one. The profile shows about 660,000 clones, around 87% of them singletons. These same records also appear under a second study, on human thymus T cells.

Material for sequencing was thymocytes. The receptor set was obtained from a boy younger than two with a congenital heart defect.

The rearrangement uses TRBV4-3 and TRBJ2-1, with TRBD2 identical over 11 bases. Trimming at V came to 1 base and at J to 8 bases, leaving 4 bases not matched to a gene. The CDR3 length is 15 residues. Germline-derived CDR1 and CDR2 are LGHNA and YSLEER. CDR3 coding DNA: TGCGCCAGCAGCCAAGGGCTAGCGGGGGGTTATGAGCAGTTCTTC. Amino acid sequence: CASSQGLAGGYEQFF.

Here the CDR3 DNA reads TGTGCCAGCAGTTTACGTGGTTGGGACAGGGGTTCCGAGCAGTACTTC. It encodes CASSLRGWDRGSEQYF. The chain employs TRBV27 and TRBJ2-5, with 10 bases matching TRBD1. The J call is uncertain, as TRBJ2-7 better fits the DNA end. The CDR3 is made up of 16 amino acids. CDR1 is MNHEY, CDR2 SMNVEV, per germline (reference sequence).

CDR3 residues: CASRKAGVAYNEQFF. In DNA form, the CDR3 reads TGTGCCAGCCGCAAGGCGGGGGTAGCCTACAATGAGCAGTTCTTC. The J gene is TRBJ2-1, the V gene TRBV2; 7 bases agree with TRBD2. Germline-derived CDR1 and CDR2 are SNHLY and FYNNEI. The CDR3 loop spans 15 amino acids. The V and J ends lost 8 bases and 2 bases, in that order; junction bases with no gene match: 9.

This clone was picked up one time. Within the sample, other DNA sequences also encode this same CDR3. The rearrangement uses TRBV9 and TRBJ2-3; D remains unclear. V lost 0 bases and J 3 bases, leaving 5 bases between the germline ends. Germline V gene data show CDR1 as SGDLS and CDR2 as YYNGEE. The CDR3 is 13 amino acids. The CDR3 coding sequence is TGTGCCAGCAGCGTAGGCGGAACAGATACGCAGTATTTT. This codes for CASSVGGTDTQYF.

V is TRBV28 and J is TRBJ1-1; D unresolved. V was cut by 3 bases and J by 0 bases, with 5 bases left in between. The CDR3 totals 13 residues. Germline V gives CDR1 MDHEN, CDR2 SYDVKM. The CDR3 is CASSFRLNTEAFF. Here the CDR3 DNA reads TGTGCCAGCAGTTTTCGTCTGAACACTGAAGCTTTCTTT.

This chain uses TRBV10-2 with TRBJ2-1; D may be TRBD2 (6 bases). Trimming stripped 7 bases from V and 4 bases from J, with 14 bases between. The CDR3 covers 14 residues. Germline V lookup: CDR1 WSHSY, CDR2 SAAADI. The CDR3 DNA sequence: TGCGCCAGCAAGTCTGGCGGGGAATACAATGAGCAGTTCTTC. It codes for CASKSGGEYNEQFF.

The rearrangement uses TRBV5-1 and TRBJ2-2, with 12 bases aligning to TRBD2. This CDR3 spans 20 amino acids. Losses at the gene ends were 6 bases for V and 1 base for J; bases not matched to a gene: 16. Germline V gene data show CDR1 as SGHRS and CDR2 as YFSETQ. CDR3 amino acids: CASKTPVSSGRGLNTGELFF. CDR3 DNA sequence: TGCGCCAGCAAAACCCCAGTATCTAGCGGGAGGGGCTTGAACACCGGGGAGCTGTTTTTT.

The chain employs TRBV30 and TRBJ2-7, with D possibly being TRBD1 (6 bases). Trimming pared 1 base from V and 2 bases from J, leaving 24 bases between. This CDR3 comprises 18 residues. Germline CDR1 and CDR2: GTSNPN and SVGIG (reference sequence). CDR3 residues: CAWSDPPGRGALTYEQYF. The CDR3 bases are TGTGCCTGGAGTGACCCCCCGGGCAGGGGCGCCCTGACCTACGAGCAGTACTTC. The full variable domain, its missing parts supplied by reference TRBV30 and TRBJ2-7, is SQTIHQWPATLVQPVGSPLSLECTVEGTSNPNLYWYRQAAGRGLQLLFYSVGIGQISSEVPQNLSASRPQDRQFILSSKKLLLSDSGFYLCAWSDPPGRGALTYEQYFGPGTRLTVT.

The V call is TRBV18, the J call TRBJ1-2; D is undetermined. The CDR3 extends over 13 amino acids. Trimming stripped 1 base from V and 6 bases from J, with 9 bases between. Germline V gives CDR1 KGHSH, CDR2 LQKENI. For the CDR3, the DNA is TGTGCCAGCTCACCACTCGGTAGTCATGGCTACACCTTC. Encoded protein: CASSPLGSHGYTF.

V and J are TRBV29-1 and TRBJ1-4, with a weak D call TRBD1 (5 bases). Trimming removed 3 bases at V and 4 bases at J, with 21 bases between. Germline CDR1 SQVTM, CDR2 ANQGSEA. This CDR3 has 17 amino acids. In DNA form, the CDR3 reads TGCAGCGTTGAGGGGTCAGGGAGGCACAGGCTTAATGAAAAACTGTTTTTT. Translating it yields CSVEGSGRHRLNEKLFF.

The chain is built from TRBV19 and TRBJ2-3; D is unclear. Trimming shortened V by 2 bases and J by 1 base, and 13 bases separated the two germline ends. Germline CDR1 LNHDA, CDR2 SQIVND (reference sequence). The length of the CDR3 is 16 residues. CDR3 coding DNA: TGTGCCAGTAGTATATATCCCGGTCGGGGCACAGATACGCAGTATTTT. Translation: CASSIYPGRGTDTQYF.

The chain joins TRBV2 to TRBJ2-1, with 8 nucleotides matching TRBD2. This CDR3 has 13 residues. CDR1 and CDR2 (germline): SNHLY, FYNNEI. J lost 6 bases, V lost 8 bases, and 6 bases had no gene match. This CDR3 reads CASRGGRPNEQFF. The DNA of the CDR3 is TGTGCCAGCCGGGGGGGGCGGCCCAATGAGCAGTTCTTC.

The count of this clone is one. This chain uses TRBV2 with TRBJ2-1; 8 bases fit TRBD2. Germline V gives CDR1 SNHLY, CDR2 FYNNEI. CDR3 length equals 18 residues. V lost 6 bases and J lost 9; bases outside the gene matches: 22. CDR3 residues: CASRDMGLGRGGICEQFF. The CDR3 coding sequence is TGTGCCAGCAGGGATATGGGACTAGGAAGGGGGGGAATTTGTGAGCAGTTCTTC. Supplemented by reference TRBV2 and TRBJ2-1, the full variable domain reads EPEVTQTPSHQVTQMGQEVILRCVPISNHLYFYWYRQILGQKVEFLVSFYNNEISEKSEIFDDQFSVERPDGSNFTLKIRSTKLEDSAMYFCASRDMGLGRGGICEQFFGPGTRLTVL.

The chain has TRBV7-6 and TRBJ2-7; 7 bases align to TRBD1. The CDR3 contains 15 residues. The junction had 14 bases not matched to a gene; V was cut back by 4 bases and J by 8 bases. Germline CDR1 and CDR2: SGHVS and FNYEAQ. CDR3 coding DNA: TGTGCCAGCAGCTCTCAACCGGGACAGAACTTAAAGCAGTACTTC. Its protein is CASSSQPGQNLKQYF.

This clone has just one count. V is TRBV27 and J is TRBJ2-3, with no clear D. The CDR3 loop spans 12 amino acids. Germline V CDR1 and CDR2: MNHEY, SMNVEV (reference sequence). The V gene lost 4 bases and the J gene lost 4 bases, with 6 bases spanning the gap. The CDR3 DNA reads as TGTGCCAGCAGTTCTAACCCAGATACGCAGTATTTT. This codes for CASSSNPDTQYF.

This clone was recorded once. The chain recombines TRBV5-6 with TRBJ2-3; weak D call: TRBD1 (5 bases). V was trimmed by 4 bases and J by 0 bases, leaving 12 bases between them. Looked up from germline, CDR1 is SGHDT and CDR2 is YYEEEE. The CDR3 has 15 amino acids. The chain's CDR3 is CASSGQGQSTDTQYF. Written as DNA, the CDR3 is TGTGCCAGCAGCGGGCAGGGCCAAAGCACAGATACGCAGTATTTT.

The rearrangement joins TRBV6-5 to TRBJ1-1; the D is unclear. The CDR3 is made up of 16 amino acids. Trimming left V 2 bases short and J 1 base short, with 14 bases between. CDR1 and CDR2 from the germline V gene are MNHEY and SVGAGI. CDR3 nucleotide sequence: TGTGCCAGCAGTTACGCAATCAGGAAAAGGAACACTGAAGCTTTCTTT. Translated, it gives CASSYAIRKRNTEAFF.

The gene calls are TRBV27 and TRBJ2-2; 8 nucleotides match TRBD1. The V and J ends lost 8 bases and 6 bases, in that order; junction bases with no gene match: 11. CDR1 is MNHEY, CDR2 SMNVEV, per germline (reference sequence). This CDR3 comprises 15 residues. The CDR3 reads CASQPDRECPGELFF. The CDR3 DNA is TGTGCCAGCCAACCGGACAGGGAGTGCCCCGGGGAGCTGTTTTTT.

The chain joins TRBV27 to TRBJ2-7; 9 bases fit TRBD1. Germline V CDR1 and CDR2: MNHEY, SMNVEV (reference sequence). The V gene end was trimmed by 0 bases and the J gene end by 7 bases; junction bases not matched to a gene: 10. The CDR3 runs to 16 residues. Here the CDR3 DNA reads TGTGCCAGCAGTTTATCGAGGGACAGGGAGAGGAAAGAGCAGTACTTC. As protein: CASSLSRDRERKEQYF.

The rearrangement joins TRBV4-2 to TRBJ2-7; 10 nucleotides match TRBD2. The CDR3 is made up of 15 amino acids. V was pared by 4 bases and J by 3 bases, with 6 bases of the junction left unmatched. CDR1 and CDR2 (germline): LGHNA, YNFKEQ. CDR3 DNA: TGTGCCAGCAGCCTCCGAGCGGGGGGGCGCTACGAGCAGTACTTC. Residues: CASSLRAGGRYEQYF.

The chain couples TRBV5-1 to TRBJ2-6; D may be TRBD1 (5 bases). This CDR3 is 17 amino acids long. V lost 4 bases, J lost 0 bases, and 14 bases lay in between. Germline V gene sequence: CDR1 SGHRS, CDR2 YFSETQ. In DNA, the CDR3 is TGCGCCAGCAGCGCGCCAGACAGCTACTCTGGGGCCAACGTCCTGACTTTC. It translates to CASSAPDSYSGANVLTF.

V usage is TRBV7-8 and J usage is TRBJ1-6; 8 bases match TRBD1. CDR1 and CDR2 (germline): SGHVS, FQNEAQ. The CDR3 has 16 amino acids. V was clipped by 4 bases and J by 4 bases; unmatched bases: 6. CDR3 loop: CASSYKGQGYNSPLHF. CDR3 bases: TGTGCCAGCAGCTACAAAGGACAGGGTTATAATTCACCCCTCCACTTT.

The chain has TRBV7-2 and TRBJ1-2; 10 bases agree with TRBD1. The germline CDR1 and CDR2 sequences are SGHTA and FQGNSA. The CDR3 totals 15 residues. After removal of 8 bases from V and 8 bases from J, the junction contained 14 bases not matched to a gene. CDR3 sequence reads: CASRIRDRGGGGYTF. CDR3 nucleotide sequence: TGTGCCAGCCGTATAAGGGACAGGGGTGGAGGAGGCTACACCTTC. The whole variable domain, filled in from reference TRBV7-2 and TRBJ1-2, reads GAGVSQSPSNKVTEKGKDVELRCDPISGHTALYWYRQSLGQGLEFLIYFQGNSAPDKSGLPSDRFSAERTGGSVSTLTIQRTQQEDSAVYLCASRIRDRGGGGYTFGSGTRLTVV.

The chain uses TRBV15 and TRBJ2-2; perhaps TRBD1 as D (6 bases). The CDR3 consists of 16 residues. Germline V gives CDR1 LNHNV, CDR2 YYDKDF (reference sequence). V lost 1 base to trimming and J lost 2 bases, with 11 bases between them. CDR3: CATSRGQGPNTGELFF. CDR3 DNA sequence: TGTGCCACCAGCAGAGGGCAGGGGCCTAACACCGGGGAGCTGTTTTTT.